This T cell receptor beta chain was sequenced during a study of cytomegalovirus exposure and HLA in healthy donors. It was with 60 Vbeta and 13 Jbeta primers that the PCR ran. Libraries were prepared by immunoSEQ multiplex PCR; TCRdb keeps only in-frame clonotypes and omits some of them. Altogether about 130,000 clones are present, roughly 74% being singletons, with the ten largest covering 5.8%. Trimming cost V 3 bases and J 7 bases; bases outside gene matches: 8. CDR1 is SGDLS, CDR2 YYNGEE, per germline. The CDR3 length is 16 residues. Study-level results: According to a later analysis, donors in an Asian-associated ancestry cluster reportedly had fewer N-insertions than the approximately 730-donor mean.

This clone was observed a single time. No antigen is known for it. Sequenced material: PBMCs. This chain links TRBV9 with TRBJ2-7, with 15 bases aligning to TRBD2. The receptor comes from a woman aged 45-60 years in good health and CMV-seropositive. CDR3 sequence: CASSARTSGGAAEQYF. The CDR3 DNA follows: TGTGCCAGCAGCGCCCGGACTAGCGGGGGGGCAGCGGAGCAGTACTTC.